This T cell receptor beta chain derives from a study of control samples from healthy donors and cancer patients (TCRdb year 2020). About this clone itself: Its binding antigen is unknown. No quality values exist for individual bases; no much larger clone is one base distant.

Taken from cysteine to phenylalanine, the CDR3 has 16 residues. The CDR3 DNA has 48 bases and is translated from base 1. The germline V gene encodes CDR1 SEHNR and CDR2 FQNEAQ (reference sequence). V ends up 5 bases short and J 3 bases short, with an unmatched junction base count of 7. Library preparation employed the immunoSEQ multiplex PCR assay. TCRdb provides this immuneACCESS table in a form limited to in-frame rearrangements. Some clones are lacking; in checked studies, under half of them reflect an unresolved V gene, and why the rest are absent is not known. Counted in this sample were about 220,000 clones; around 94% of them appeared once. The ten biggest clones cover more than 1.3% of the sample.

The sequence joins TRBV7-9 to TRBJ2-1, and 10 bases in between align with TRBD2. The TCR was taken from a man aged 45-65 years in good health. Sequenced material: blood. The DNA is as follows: TGTGCCAGCAGCCCCCCACTAGCGGGACGCTACAATGAGCAGTTCTTC. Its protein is CASSPPLAGRYNEQFF.